The next 21 T cell receptor beta chains were all read from a single sample in a study of blood T cells in healthy people across ages (dated by TCRdb to between 2014 and 2017). Libraries were prepared through 5' RACE. The sample was run on an Illumina HiSeq 2500. A second roughly 6 to 12 cycle PCR used a sample-barcoded 5' primer and a J-beta primer mix. Using fastp trimming at Q25 and MiXCR clonotype assembly, TCRdb reanalyzed the public sequencing data and kept in-frame beta chains. CDR3 protein duplicates are merged, each entry listing the most common genes and DNA. The sample records 450,000 to 700,000 distinct CDR3 sequences, about 25% of which are singletons. Around a sixth of the sample lies in the top ten. The material sequenced was blood. Receptor source: a woman in her seventies in good health.

This clonotype was observed a few times. The rearrangement links TRBV7-9 to TRBJ1-4; the D gene is possibly TRBD1 (6 bases). Germline V gene sequence: CDR1 SEHNR, CDR2 FQNEAQ (reference sequence). This CDR3 is 12 amino acids long. Between the trimmed V and J ends, which lost 3 bases and 11 bases, there was a span of 10 bases. Here the CDR3 DNA reads TGTGCCAGCAGCTTGACAGGTTGGAAACTGTTTTTT. Amino acid sequence: CASSLTGWKLFF.

The chain carries TRBV7-9 and TRBJ2-3; a possible D gene is TRBD1 (6 bases). The V gene's germline CDR1 is SEHNR and CDR2 FQNEAQ (reference sequence). Trimming stripped 4 bases from V and 1 base from J, with 15 bases between. CDR3 length: 16 residues. CDR3 region: CASSSPAGVGTDTQYF. The CDR3 coding sequence is TGTGCCAGCAGCTCCCCAGCAGGGGTGGGCACAGATACGCAGTATTTT.

This clonotype was counted between two and nine times. This rearrangement joins TRBV5-1 to TRBJ1-4; D is undetermined. Per the germline V gene, CDR1 is SGHRS and CDR2 is YFSETQ. This CDR3 comprises 16 residues. Trimming shortened V by 4 bases and J by 7 bases, and 20 bases separated the two germline ends. CDR3 bases: TGCGCCAGCAGCCCGCGTGGCCGGGGTCGGGGTGAAAAACTGTTTTTT. Amino acids: CASSPRGRGRGEKLFF.

The chain links TRBV25-1 to TRBJ2-7; D gene ambiguous. This CDR3 is 13 amino acids long. V shed 7 bases and J shed 6 bases, with 16 bases lying between them. CDR1 and CDR2 from the germline V gene are MGHDK and SYGVNS. DNA for the CDR3: TGTGCCAGCATGGGCGATAGATCAGGCGAGCAGTACTTC. Its protein product is CASMGDRSGEQYF.

The chain recombines TRBV4-3 with TRBJ2-4, with D hard to call. The V and J ends lost 0 bases and 0 bases respectively, with 15 bases between them. This CDR3 comprises 18 residues. From germline, CDR1 is LGHNA and CDR2 YSLEER. The CDR3 sequence is CASSQEGPSFLAKNIQYF. Written as DNA, the CDR3 is TGCGCCAGCAGCCAAGAGGGTCCGAGTTTTTTAGCCAAAAACATTCAGTACTTC.

Worth noting for this clonotype: No conserved phenylalanine or tryptophan ends this CDR3, so it is likely a read error. The V and J genes are TRBV18 and TRBJ1-1; D unresolved. Trimming stripped 8 bases from V and 0 bases from J, with 7 bases between. The CDR3 is made up of 12 amino acids. Germline V gene sequence: CDR1 KGHSH, CDR2 LQKENI. DNA of the CDR3: TGTGCCAGCCTCCTAATGAACACTGAAGCTTTCCTT. Translation: CASLLMNTEAFL.

V is TRBV7-9 and J is TRBJ2-5; the match to TRBD1 covers 9 bases. The CDR3 runs 15 residues. From germline, CDR1 is SEHNR and CDR2 FQNEAQ (reference sequence). Trimming took 0 bases from V and 5 from J; bases not matched to a gene: 4. CDR3 region: CASSLAGTGPETQYF. In nucleotides, the CDR3 is TGTGCCAGCAGCTTAGCCGGGACAGGGCCGGAGACCCAGTACTTC.

The rearrangement uses TRBV10-3 and TRBJ1-1; 7 positions match TRBD1. The trim removed 2 bases at V and 7 bases at J, leaving 7 bases unmatched. This CDR3 region has 14 residues. Germline V gene sequence: CDR1 ENHRY, CDR2 SYGVKD. This CDR3 reads CAISEGQQGNEAFF. DNA for the CDR3: TGTGCCATCAGTGAGGGACAACAGGGGAATGAAGCTTTCTTT.

The chain has TRBV18 and TRBJ2-5; 7 nucleotides agree with TRBD1. This CDR3 spans 16 amino acids. V lost 2 bases, J lost 3 bases, and 9 bases stayed unmatched. Germline CDR1 reads KGHSH; CDR2 reads LQKENI. This CDR3 reads CASSPIRGGNKETQYF. The DNA for the CDR3 is TGTGCCAGCTCACCAATCAGAGGGGGCAACAAAGAGACCCAGTACTTC.

J is TRBJ1-6 and V is TRBV11-2, with TRBD1 matching 8 bases. The length of the CDR3 is 14 residues. Germline V lookup: CDR1 SGHAT, CDR2 FQNNGV. J gave up 9 bases and V 5 bases, and 6 bases lay outside the gene matches. The CDR3 coding sequence is TGTGCCAGCAGCCGGACAGGGATCACTTCACCCCTCCACTTT. Its protein product is CASSRTGITSPLHF.

CDR3: CASSKSLTPLHF. In DNA form, the CDR3 reads TGTGCCAGCAGTAAGTCATTGACACCCCTCCACTTT. The V gene is TRBV12-3 or TRBV12-4, the J gene TRBJ1-6; the D is unclear. Trimming stripped 5 bases from V and 11 bases from J, with 10 bases between. The CDR3 runs to 12 residues.

This chain links TRBV7-9 with TRBJ1-2; no clear D. The CDR3 has 15 amino acids. Deletions cut 1 base from V and 1 base from J, with 10 bases between. CDR1 and CDR2 from the germline V gene are SEHNR and FQNEAQ (reference sequence). The CDR3 bases are TGTGCCAGCAGCTTAGTATCGGAATATAACTATGGCTACACCTTC. Its protein is CASSLVSEYNYGYTF.

This clonotype appeared a few times. This chain joins TRBV25-1 and TRBJ2-3; D is possibly TRBD2 (6 bases). The CDR3 has 14 amino acids. The ends were cut back, 6 bases at V and 8 bases at J, with 18 bases in the middle. Per the germline V gene, CDR1 is MGHDK and CDR2 is SYGVNS. The CDR3 reads CASRSRGLYFTQYF. The CDR3 coding sequence is TGTGCCAGCAGATCGCGGGGACTCTACTTTACGCAGTATTTT. Together with reference TRBV25-1 and TRBJ2-3, the CDR3 gives the full variable domain: EADIYQTPRYLVIGTGKKITLECSQTMGHDKMYWYQQDPGMELHLIHYSYGVNSTEKGDLSSESTVSRIRTEHFPLTLESARPSHTSQYLCASRSRGLYFTQYFGPGTRLTVL.

This clonotype is a singleton in its sample. At one end, the junction sequence differs from germline, possibly due to a read error. The chain has TRBV10-3 and TRBJ1-1; 8 bases map to TRBD1. Looked up from germline, CDR1 is ENHRY and CDR2 is SYGVKD. The CDR3 runs to 15 residues. CDR3 sequence reads: CAISPGQGLNTEASF. DNA of the CDR3: TGTGCCATCAGTCCAGGACAGGGCCTCAACACTGAAGCTTCCTTT.

The V gene is TRBV7-2, the J gene TRBJ2-2; 8 bases fit TRBD2. Per the germline V gene, CDR1 is SGHTA and CDR2 is FQGNSA. The V gene end was trimmed by 5 bases and the J gene end by 7 bases; junction bases not matched to a gene: 12. CDR3 length equals 16 residues. The CDR3 DNA sequence: TGTGCCAGCAGCCCGCTAGCGGGCGGGGCTGGCGGGGAGCTGTTTTTT. It is translated as CASSPLAGGAGGELFF.

A single count supports this clonotype. This sequence joins TRBV6-2 or TRBV6-3 and TRBJ2-7, with D unclear. CDR3 length equals 12 residues. Per germline, CDR1 MNHEY and CDR2 SVGEGT. The V gene lost 7 bases and the J gene lost 3 bases, with 10 bases spanning the gap. DNA for the CDR3: TGTGCCAGCATCCTAGACGGCTACGAGCAGTACTTC. It translates to CASILDGYEQYF.

This clonotype has more than one count but fewer than ten. J is TRBJ1-1 and V is TRBV28; no definite D call. The CDR3 runs 12 residues. Per germline, CDR1 MDHEN and CDR2 SYDVKM. Between the trimmed V and J ends, which lost 1 base and 9 bases, there was a span of 9 bases. CDR3 bases: TGTGCCAGCAGTTTATTTCAAGGAAAAGCTTTCTTT. Encoded protein: CASSLFQGKAFF.

On this clonotype: The junction differs from germline at one of its ends, possibly a read error. CDR3 coding DNA: TGTGCCAGCAGCTTCAACCTCGGGATTCAAGAGACCCGGTACTTC. Translated, it gives CASSFNLGIQETRYF. The V gene is TRBV9, the J gene TRBJ2-5; D possibly corresponds to TRBD2 (5 bases). Germline CDR1 is SGDLS and CDR2 is YYNGEE. The CDR3 length is 15 residues.

The rearrangement uses TRBV27 and TRBJ1-4, with D perhaps matching TRBD1 (6 bases). The CDR3 length is 13 residues. Germline loops: CDR1 MNHEY, CDR2 SMNVEV (reference sequence). Between the trimmed V and J ends, which lost 8 bases and 7 bases, there was a span of 14 bases. The CDR3, as DNA: TGTGCCAGCGGGGGGCTTCTCCGTGAAAAACTGTTTTTT. Its translation: CASGGLLREKLFF.

The chain couples TRBV5-1 to TRBJ1-4; 8 bases are a match to TRBD1. J was trimmed by 8 bases and V by 4 bases; bases with no gene match: 7. Germline CDR1 is SGHRS and CDR2 is YFSETQ. The CDR3 extends over 14 amino acids. The CDR3 protein is CASSQGQDGEKLFF. The CDR3 DNA follows: TGCGCCAGCAGCCAGGGACAGGATGGCGAAAAACTGTTTTTT.

This sequence joins TRBV12-3 or TRBV12-4 and TRBJ1-3; no clear D. Trimming shortened V by 11 bases and J by 3 bases, and 17 bases separated the two germline ends. CDR3 length: 14 residues. CDR3: CAVTRGVGGNTIYF. The CDR3 DNA reads TGTGCCGTCACTCGGGGAGTAGGTGGAAACACCATATATTTT.